These 24 T cell receptor beta chains were sequenced from one sample in a study of OX40 agonist ivuxolimab in advanced cancers. Profiled with immunoSEQ multiplex PCR; TCRdb holds only in-frame clones, not every one. Counted here are about 71,000 clones, 91% occurring once; the ten biggest clones make up roughly 15%. The sequencing used CD4+ or CD8+ T cells sorted from blood, collected in a trial of the OX40 agonist ivuxolimab. Source of these receptors: an adult with an advanced solid tumor such as melanoma, head and neck, liver or kidney cancer.

The chain carries TRBV13 and TRBJ1-3; no clear D. The ends were cut back, 3 bases at V and 0 bases at J, with 6 bases in the middle. The germline gives CDR1 PRHDT, CDR2 FYEKMQ (reference sequence). The CDR3 runs to 14 residues. The CDR3 reads CASSFMISGNTIYF. In nucleotides, the CDR3 is TGTGCCAGCAGCTTTATGATCTCTGGAAACACCATATATTTT.

The chain is built from TRBV14 and TRBJ2-7, with D unresolved. CDR1 and CDR2 (germline): SGHDN, FVKESK. Between the trimmed V and J ends, which lost 5 bases and 1 base, there was a span of 9 bases. The CDR3 has 13 residues. The CDR3 spells CASSERASYEQYF. Here the CDR3 DNA reads TGTGCCAGCAGCGAAAGGGCATCCTACGAGCAGTACTTC.

The chain is built from TRBV5-1 and TRBJ2-1; TRBD1 matches 9 bases. This CDR3 region has 16 residues. The germline V gene has CDR1 SGHRS and CDR2 YFSETQ. The trim removed 3 bases at V and 6 bases at J, leaving 10 bases unmatched. This CDR3 reads CASSSTGDRVFNEQFF. CDR3 coding DNA: TGCGCCAGCAGCTCCACCGGGGACAGGGTCTTCAATGAGCAGTTCTTC.

The chain is built from TRBV9 and TRBJ2-3; 7 positions agree with TRBD1. V lost 4 bases, J lost 2 bases, and 10 bases stayed unmatched. In germline, CDR1 is SGDLS, CDR2 YYNGEE. This CDR3 is built from 16 residues. CDR3 sequence (DNA): TGTGCCAGCAGCCACGAAAAACAGGGGAACACAGATACGCAGTATTTT. This codes for CASSHEKQGNTDTQYF.

The V call is TRBV7-9, the J call TRBJ1-2; D is unclear. V shed 0 bases and J shed 8 bases, with 7 bases lying between them. The germline V gene has CDR1 SEHNR and CDR2 FQNEAQ (reference sequence). The CDR3 extends over 12 amino acids. CDR3 sequence (DNA): TGTGCCAGCAGCTTAGCGTTTTACGGCTACACCTTC. Protein: CASSLAFYGYTF.

The V call is TRBV28, the J call TRBJ1-5, with D unresolved. Between the trimmed V and J ends, which lost 1 base and 3 bases, there was a span of 16 bases. CDR1 is MDHEN, CDR2 SYDVKM, per germline. The length of the CDR3 is 17 residues. CDR3 protein: CASSLSEMVLHNQPQHF. CDR3 bases: TGTGCCAGCAGTTTATCGGAGATGGTTCTACACAATCAGCCCCAGCATTTT.

Comments on this clone: Other DNA variants within this sample encode the same CDR3. This chain links TRBV7-9 with TRBJ2-7; TRBD1 matches 7 bases. Looked up from germline, CDR1 is SEHNR and CDR2 is FQNEAQ (reference sequence). The V and J ends lost 5 bases and 1 base, in that order; junction bases with no gene match: 5. The CDR3 has 14 amino acids. The DNA of the CDR3 is TGTGCCAGCAGCCCCAAGACAGGGTCCTACGAGCAGTACTTC. It specifies CASSPKTGSYEQYF.

This clone was counted a single time. The chain uses TRBV6-1 and TRBJ1-1, with D unresolved. Trimming removed 1 base at V and 1 base at J, with 7 bases between. Germline V CDR1 and CDR2: MNHNS, SASEGT. The CDR3 is 14 amino acids. CDR3 nucleotides: TGTGCCAGCAGTGAAGTAGGGAGGAACACTGAAGCTTTCTTT. Its protein is CASSEVGRNTEAFF.

The genes are TRBV6-5 and TRBJ1-1; D gene unclear. The CDR3 has 15 residues. Per germline, CDR1 MNHEY and CDR2 SVGAGI. Trimming removed 2 bases at V and 3 bases at J, with 13 bases between. The CDR3 region has the DNA TGTGCCAGCAGTTACCCGGGCCACGGGGACACTGAAGCTTTCTTT. This sequence encodes CASSYPGHGDTEAFF.

The chain couples TRBV10-3 to TRBJ2-2; the D gene could be TRBD1 or TRBD2 (5 bases each). The length of the CDR3 is 19 residues. Germline V CDR1 and CDR2: ENHRY, SYGVKD. V was cut by 0 bases and J by 4 bases, with 21 bases left in between. This CDR3 reads CAISESFGADSIGTGELFF. In DNA form, the CDR3 reads TGTGCCATCAGTGAGTCATTCGGGGCCGACTCGATTGGCACCGGGGAGCTGTTTTTT.

CDR3 protein: CASSLEADYGYTF. In DNA form, the CDR3 reads TGTGCCAGCAGTTTGGAGGCGGACTATGGCTACACCTTC. This sequence joins TRBV28 and TRBJ1-2, with D unresolved. Germline V gene data show CDR1 as MDHEN and CDR2 as SYDVKM. The CDR3 consists of 13 residues. V was pared by 3 bases and J by 3 bases, with 8 bases between.

The chain carries TRBV7-6 and TRBJ1-3, with TRBD1 identical over 7 bases. The J segment lost 0 bases and the V segment lost 5 bases, leaving 4 bases of the junction unmatched. In germline, CDR1 is SGHVS, CDR2 FNYEAQ. This CDR3 comprises 15 residues. The CDR3 is CASSPGQISGNTIYF. DNA of the CDR3: TGTGCCAGCAGCCCGGGACAGATCTCTGGAAACACCATATATTTT.

The CDR3 DNA reads as TGTGCCAGCAGTGAAGAGGGCGGGACAGGGACCTACGAGCAGTACTTC. It translates to CASSEEGGTGTYEQYF. The rearrangement links TRBV6-1 to TRBJ2-5; 9 positions agree with TRBD1. The end of the DNA aligns better with TRBJ2-7, so the J call may be wrong. The CDR3 is 16 amino acids. Germline-derived CDR1 and CDR2 are MNHNS and SASEGT.

The chain carries TRBV5-1 and TRBJ2-1; 7 nucleotides line up with TRBD1. Germline trimming cut 0 bases from V and 12 bases from J; bases unmatched to any gene: 6. Germline loops: CDR1 SGHRS, CDR2 YFSETQ. The CDR3 runs to 13 residues. CDR3 in DNA: TGCGCCAGCAGCTTGGGAGGGGGCGACGGGCAGTTCTTC. It specifies CASSLGGGDGQFF.

The chain has TRBV5-5 and TRBJ2-5; D is possibly TRBD1 (6 bases). The germline V gene encodes CDR1 SGHKS and CDR2 YYEKEE (reference sequence). The V and J ends lost 3 bases and 2 bases respectively, with 11 bases between them. The CDR3 extends over 14 amino acids. The CDR3 sequence is CASSWTTGQETQYF. The CDR3 region has the DNA TGTGCCAGCAGCTGGACGACAGGACAAGAGACCCAGTACTTC.

The rearrangement joins TRBV5-6 to TRBJ2-5; possibly TRBD1 for D (6 bases). The J call may be in error: the DNA end matches TRBJ2-7 better. The CDR3 length is 13 residues. Per germline, CDR1 SGHDT and CDR2 YYEEEE. The CDR3, as DNA: TGTGCCAGCAGCTTAAGGCAGGGGTCCGAGCAGTACTTC. Protein: CASSLRQGSEQYF.

Here the CDR3 DNA reads TGTGCCAGCAGGGCCCTTGTGCGGGAGGTATCCTACGAGCAGTACTTC. The encoded protein is CASRALVREVSYEQYF. The rearrangement links TRBV28 to TRBJ2-7; 8 nucleotides agree with TRBD2. The V and J ends lost 6 bases and 1 base, in that order; junction bases with no gene match: 11. The CDR3 totals 16 residues. Per the germline V gene, CDR1 is MDHEN and CDR2 is SYDVKM. The variable domain in full, with the rest retrieved from reference TRBV28 and TRBJ2-7, is DVKVTQSSRYLVKRTGEKVFLECVQDMDHENMFWYRQDPGLGLRLIYFSYDVKMKEKGDIPEGYSVSREKKERFSLILESASTNQTSMYLCASRALVREVSYEQYFGPGTRLTVT.

The chain recombines TRBV27 with TRBJ2-7, with TRBD2 identical over 11 bases. The CDR3 has 14 residues. The germline CDR1 and CDR2 sequences are MNHEY and SMNVEV (reference sequence). The ends lost 4 bases at V and 4 bases at J; junction bases unmatched: 3. The CDR3 nucleotides are TGTGCCAGCAGTTCCGGGACTAGCGGATACGAGCAGTACTTC. Translated, it gives CASSSGTSGYEQYF.

V and J are TRBV15 and TRBJ2-1; no reliable D call. Per the germline V gene, CDR1 is LNHNV and CDR2 is YYDKDF (reference sequence). CDR3 length: 11 amino acids. Trimming took off 5 bases at V and 8 bases at J, with 7 bases between the two ends. The CDR3 DNA is TGTGCCACCAGCCCCGGCTATGAGCAGTTCTTC. This codes for CATSPGYEQFF.

The V and J genes are TRBV5-4 and TRBJ2-7; 7 bases map to TRBD2. The length of the CDR3 is 15 residues. With V trimmed by 0 bases and J by 7 bases, 10 bases remained unmatched. In germline, CDR1 is SGHNT, CDR2 YYREEE (reference sequence). The CDR3 DNA is TGTGCCAGCAGCTTGGGGGCGGGAGCCGTGGGTGAGCAGTACTTC. Its protein product is CASSLGAGAVGEQYF. The full variable domain, with the rest looked up from reference TRBV5-4 and TRBJ2-7, is ETGVTQSPTHLIKTRGQQVTLRCSSQSGHNTVSWYQQALGQGPQFIFQYYREEENGRGNFPPRFSGLQFPNYSSELNVNALELDDSALYLCASSLGAGAVGEQYFGPGTRLTVT.

V usage is TRBV15 and J usage is TRBJ1-5; TRBD1 aligns across 7 bases. Per the germline V gene, CDR1 is LNHNV and CDR2 is YYDKDF (reference sequence). The J segment lost 5 bases and the V segment lost 0 bases, leaving 4 bases of the junction unmatched. This CDR3 spans 15 amino acids. The CDR3: CATSRDRTGDQPQHF. The CDR3 coding sequence is TGTGCCACCAGCAGAGATCGAACAGGGGATCAGCCCCAGCATTTT.

This clone has only a few counts. The chain joins TRBV6-5 to TRBJ1-1; D is unclear. With 8 bases removed from V and 5 bases from J, the gap between germline ends came to 12 bases. The length of the CDR3 is 12 residues. Per germline, CDR1 MNHEY and CDR2 SVGAGI. The CDR3 protein is CASGTGGTEAFF. DNA of the CDR3: TGTGCCAGCGGAACGGGCGGGACTGAAGCTTTCTTT.

This chain links TRBV13 with TRBJ2-7, with a possible D match to TRBD1 (6 bases). Between the trimmed V and J ends, which lost 5 bases and 2 bases, there was a span of 16 bases. In germline, CDR1 is PRHDT, CDR2 FYEKMQ (reference sequence). The CDR3 runs to 15 residues. Here the CDR3 reads CASSGPGTSPYEQYF. CDR3 nucleotide sequence: TGTGCCAGCAGCGGCCCGGGGACATCCCCCTACGAGCAGTACTTC.

The chain has TRBV9 and TRBJ2-5, with unresolved D. Trimming took 5 bases from V and 2 from J, leaving 10 bases between them. The CDR3 length is 13 residues. The V gene's germline CDR1 is SGDLS and CDR2 YYNGEE. In DNA, the CDR3 is TGTGCCAGCAGTGAGGACCGACAAGAGACCCAGTACTTC. This encodes CASSEDRQETQYF.